This T cell receptor (beta chain) originates from a study of blood T cell repertoires in COVID-19. Study as a whole: Samples of COVID-19 (acute and convalescent) were obtained from the United States, Italy and Spain.

Original handling: By means of reference gene primer amplification, nucleated cell counts were estimated. TCRdb's table, derived via immunoSEQ multiplex PCR, lists solely in-frame clones and lacks some. That table gives V, J and clone size, and the DNA gave D and trimming. This table holds 220,000 or so clones, approximately 90% found once. This CDR3 spans 13 amino acids. V was clipped by 6 bases and J by 0 bases, with 8 bases between them. Germline assignment: CDR1 MNHEY and CDR2 SVGAGI. This TCR derives from a man aged 55 to 69 with COVID-19, enrolled during active disease. This rearrangement joins TRBV6-5 to TRBJ1-2; tentative D call: TRBD1 (6 bases). The sequenced sample was peripheral blood. The CDR3 loop reads CASRSGANYGYTF. The CDR3 coding sequence is TGTGCCAGCAGGTCAGGGGCTAACTATGGCTACACCTTC.